This T cell receptor (beta chain) originates from a study of T cell changes during pregnancy in multiple sclerosis. Method: immunoSEQ multiplex PCR; TCRdb's copy keeps in-frame clones and lacks some. There are some 50,000 clones in the sample; about 91% occur only once, and approximately 0.18% lies in the top ten. This CDR3 region has 13 residues. V shed 5 bases and J shed 6 bases, with 11 bases lying between them. Germline values: CDR1 MNHEY, CDR2 SMNVEV (reference sequence). The chain uses TRBV27 and TRBJ1-5, with D perhaps matching TRBD1 (6 bases). The TCR was taken from a female donor with multiple sclerosis, enrolled in a pregnancy study. The specimen was CD4+ T cells from peripheral blood mononuclear cells, collected in the second trimester of pregnancy. The CDR3 coding sequence is TGTGCCAGCAGTACCGGGACAAGTCAGCCCCAGCATTTT. It translates to CASSTGTSQPQHF.